The entry below describes one TCR beta chain. The antigen is undetermined. The CDR3 consists of 15 residues. Per the germline V gene, CDR1 is MNHNS and CDR2 is SASEGT. V lost 3 bases to trimming and J lost 4 bases; unmatched junction nucleotides: 4. These data originate in a study of cytomegalovirus exposure and HLA in healthy donors. Findings and caveats of the study: In an earlier analysis, productive rearrangement rates for most beta V segments clustered near 87% or 30%.

Primers for the PCR totalled 60 Vbeta and 13 Jbeta. The table came from immunoSEQ multiplex PCR; TCRdb's copy has only in-frame clones and leaves some out. Here the sample spans more than 100,000 clones, 75% to 85% being singletons. The TCR originated in a woman aged 35 to 49 in good health and CMV-seronegative. Sequencing input: PBMCs. J is TRBJ1-1 and V is TRBV6-1; 11 positions agree with TRBD1. CDR3 amino acids: CASSDEGQGGTEAFF. As DNA, the CDR3 is TGTGCCAGCAGTGATGAGGGACAGGGGGGCACTGAAGCTTTCTTT.